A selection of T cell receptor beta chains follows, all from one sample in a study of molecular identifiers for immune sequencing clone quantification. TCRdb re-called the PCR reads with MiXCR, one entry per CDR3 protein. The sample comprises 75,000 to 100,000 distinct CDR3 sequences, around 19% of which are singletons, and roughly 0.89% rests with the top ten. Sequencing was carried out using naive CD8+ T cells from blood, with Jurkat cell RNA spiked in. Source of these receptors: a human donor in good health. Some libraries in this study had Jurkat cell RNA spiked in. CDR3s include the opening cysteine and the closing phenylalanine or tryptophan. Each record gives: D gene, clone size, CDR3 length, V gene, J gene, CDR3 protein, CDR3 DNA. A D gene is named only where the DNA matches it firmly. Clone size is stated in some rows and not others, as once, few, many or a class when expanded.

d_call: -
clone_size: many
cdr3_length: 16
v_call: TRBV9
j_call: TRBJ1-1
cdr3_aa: CASSDPDRGESTEAFF
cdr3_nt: TGTGCCAGCAGCGATCCCGACCGGGGGGAATCCACTGAAGCTTTCTTT

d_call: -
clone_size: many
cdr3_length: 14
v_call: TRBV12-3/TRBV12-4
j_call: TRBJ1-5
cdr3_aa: CASSPTVSNQPQHF
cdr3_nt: TGTGCCAGCAGTCCCACAGTTAGCAATCAGCCCCAGCATTTT

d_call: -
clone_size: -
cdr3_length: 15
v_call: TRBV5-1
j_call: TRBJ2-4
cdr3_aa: CASSPIGGGPNIQYF
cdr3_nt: TGCGCCAGCAGCCCCATTGGGGGAGGCCCAAACATTCAGTACTTC

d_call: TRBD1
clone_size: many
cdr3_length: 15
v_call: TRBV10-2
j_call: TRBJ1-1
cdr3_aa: CASRDTGDSVTEAFF
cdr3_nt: TGCGCCAGTCGGGACACAGGGGACTCGGTCACTGAAGCTTTCTTT

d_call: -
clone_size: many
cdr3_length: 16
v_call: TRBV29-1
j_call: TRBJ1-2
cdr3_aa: CSVLGAGTQELYGYTF
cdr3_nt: TGCAGCGTTCTAGGGGCAGGGACACAAGAACTCTATGGCTACACCTTC

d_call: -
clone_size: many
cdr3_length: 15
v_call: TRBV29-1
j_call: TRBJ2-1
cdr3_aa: CSVDSGTWGYNEQFF
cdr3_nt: TGCAGCGTTGACTCCGGGACCTGGGGGTACAATGAGCAGTTCTTC

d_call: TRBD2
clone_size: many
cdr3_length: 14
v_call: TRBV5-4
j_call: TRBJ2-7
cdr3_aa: CASSPPGLAHEQYF
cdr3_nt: TGTGCCAGCAGCCCCCCGGGACTAGCCCACGAGCAGTACTTC

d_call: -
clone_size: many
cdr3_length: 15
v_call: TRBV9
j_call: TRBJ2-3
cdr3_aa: CASSESGVSTDTQYF
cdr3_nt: TGTGCCAGCAGCGAGTCGGGTGTGAGCACAGATACGCAGTATTTT

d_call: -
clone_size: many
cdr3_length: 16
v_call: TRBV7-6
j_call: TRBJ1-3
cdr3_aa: CASSLALGRGGNTIYF
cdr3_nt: TGTGCCAGCAGCTTAGCGCTGGGCAGAGGAGGGAACACCATATATTTT

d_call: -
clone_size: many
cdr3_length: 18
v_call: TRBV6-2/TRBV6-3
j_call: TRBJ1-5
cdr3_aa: CASSPTRIGSYSNQPQHF
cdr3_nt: TGTGCCAGCAGCCCAACGAGAATCGGGAGTTATAGCAATCAGCCCCAGCATTTT

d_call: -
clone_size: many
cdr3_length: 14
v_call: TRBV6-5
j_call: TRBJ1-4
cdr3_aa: CASSYSPTNEKLFF
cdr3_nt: TGTGCCAGCAGTTACTCACCAACTAATGAAAAACTGTTTTTT

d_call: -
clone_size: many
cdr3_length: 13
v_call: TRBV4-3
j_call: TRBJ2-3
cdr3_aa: CASSQDDGDTQYF
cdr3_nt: TGCGCCAGCAGCCAAGATGATGGAGATACGCAGTATTTT

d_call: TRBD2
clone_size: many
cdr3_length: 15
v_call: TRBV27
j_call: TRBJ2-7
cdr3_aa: CASSSILAGVSEQYF
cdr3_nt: TGTGCCAGCAGTTCTATTCTAGCGGGAGTCAGCGAGCAGTACTTC

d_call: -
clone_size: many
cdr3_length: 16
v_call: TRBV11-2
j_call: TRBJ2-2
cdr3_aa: CASSLFPQGRAGELFF
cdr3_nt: TGTGCCAGCAGCTTATTTCCGCAGGGACGGGCCGGGGAGCTGTTTTTT

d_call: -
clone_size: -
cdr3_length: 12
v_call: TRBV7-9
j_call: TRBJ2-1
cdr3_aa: CASSAQAGEQFF
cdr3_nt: TGTGCCAGCAGCGCACAGGCTGGTGAGCAGTTCTTC

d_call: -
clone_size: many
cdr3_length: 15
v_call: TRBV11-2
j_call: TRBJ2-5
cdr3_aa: CASSLGDSSQETQYF
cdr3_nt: TGTGCCAGCAGCTTAGGCGACAGCTCACAAGAGACCCAGTACTTC

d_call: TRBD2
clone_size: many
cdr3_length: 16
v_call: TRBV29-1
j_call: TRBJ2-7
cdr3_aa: CSVEGVMGLPLSEQYF
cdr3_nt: TGCAGCGTTGAAGGGGTTATGGGACTACCCTTGAGCGAGCAGTACTTC

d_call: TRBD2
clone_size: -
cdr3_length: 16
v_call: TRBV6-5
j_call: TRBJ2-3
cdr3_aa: CASSSGLAGSTDTQYF
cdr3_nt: TGTGCCAGCAGCTCGGGACTAGCGGGTAGCACAGATACGCAGTATTTT

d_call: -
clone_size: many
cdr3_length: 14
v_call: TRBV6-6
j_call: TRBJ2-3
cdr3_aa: CASTQPGATDTQYF
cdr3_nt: TGTGCCAGCACTCAACCGGGAGCCACAGATACGCAGTATTTT

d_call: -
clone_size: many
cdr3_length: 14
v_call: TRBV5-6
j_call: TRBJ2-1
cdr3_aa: CASSLVRDLNEQFF
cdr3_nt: TGTGCCAGCAGCTTGGTTCGAGATCTGAATGAGCAGTTCTTC

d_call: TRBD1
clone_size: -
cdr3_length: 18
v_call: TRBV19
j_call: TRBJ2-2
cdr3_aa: CASSIERDRGRDTGELFF
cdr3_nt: TGTGCCAGTAGTATAGAAAGGGACAGGGGGCGAGATACCGGGGAGCTGTTTTTT

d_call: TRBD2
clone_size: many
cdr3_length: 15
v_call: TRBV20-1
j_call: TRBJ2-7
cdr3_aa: CSATTGLAASYEQYF
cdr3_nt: TGCAGTGCTACTACGGGACTAGCGGCCTCCTACGAGCAGTACTTC

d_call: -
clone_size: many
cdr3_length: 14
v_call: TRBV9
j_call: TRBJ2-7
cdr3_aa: CASSVAAETYEQYF
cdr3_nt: TGTGCCAGCAGCGTAGCGGCAGAGACCTACGAGCAGTACTTC

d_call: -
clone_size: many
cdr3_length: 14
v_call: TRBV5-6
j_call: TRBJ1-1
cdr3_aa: CASSSTDAITEAFF
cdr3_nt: TGTGCCAGCAGTTCTACGGACGCAATCACTGAAGCTTTCTTT

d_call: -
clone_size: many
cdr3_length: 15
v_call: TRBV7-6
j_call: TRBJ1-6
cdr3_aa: CASSLEFPANSPLHF
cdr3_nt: TGTGCCAGCAGCTTAGAGTTCCCCGCTAATTCACCCCTCCACTTT

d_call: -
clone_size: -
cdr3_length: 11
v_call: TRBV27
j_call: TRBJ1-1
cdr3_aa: CASRQNTEAFF
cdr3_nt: TGTGCCAGCAGGCAAAACACTGAAGCTTTCTTT

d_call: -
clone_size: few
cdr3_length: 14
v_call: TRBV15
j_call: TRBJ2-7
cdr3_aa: CATSRDRASYEQYF
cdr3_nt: TGTGCCACCAGCAGAGATCGGGCTTCCTACGAGCAGTACTTC

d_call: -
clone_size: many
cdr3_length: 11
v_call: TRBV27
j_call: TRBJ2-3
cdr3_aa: CASKRTDTQYF
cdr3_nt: TGTGCCAGCAAACGAACAGATACGCAGTATTTT

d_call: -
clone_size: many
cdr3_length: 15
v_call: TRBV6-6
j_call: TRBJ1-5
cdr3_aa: CASSPGLGGGQPQHF
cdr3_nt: TGTGCCAGCAGTCCCGGACTTGGGGGGGGTCAGCCCCAGCATTTT

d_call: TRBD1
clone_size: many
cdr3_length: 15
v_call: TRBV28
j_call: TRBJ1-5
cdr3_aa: CASTLLQGSNQPQHF
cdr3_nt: TGTGCCAGCACCCTACTACAGGGGAGCAATCAGCCCCAGCATTTT

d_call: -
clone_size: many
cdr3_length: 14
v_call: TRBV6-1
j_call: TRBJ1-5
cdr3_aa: CASRGVGEYQPQHF
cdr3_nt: TGTGCCAGCAGGGGAGTTGGTGAATATCAGCCCCAGCATTTT

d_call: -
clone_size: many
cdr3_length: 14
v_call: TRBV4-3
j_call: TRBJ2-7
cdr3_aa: CASSQGRASHEQYF
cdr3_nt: TGCGCCAGCAGCCAAGGAAGGGCTAGCCACGAGCAGTACTTC

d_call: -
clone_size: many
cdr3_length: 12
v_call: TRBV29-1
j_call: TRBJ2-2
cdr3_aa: CSVEFGTGELFF
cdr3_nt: TGCAGCGTTGAATTCGGGACCGGGGAGCTGTTTTTT